A single TCR beta chain is shown here with its context. The PCR made use of 60 Vbeta and 13 Jbeta primers. The protocol was immunoSEQ multiplex PCR, while the TCRdb copy is restricted to in-frame clones and leaves out a portion. The sample includes about 180,000 clones, around 84% of them seen just once. These data originate in a study of cytomegalovirus exposure and HLA in healthy donors. J was trimmed by 2 bases and V by 7 bases; bases with no gene match: 10. Germline loops: CDR1 SNHLY, CDR2 FYNNEI. The CDR3 loop spans 15 amino acids. The sample was PBMCs. The sequence was obtained from a boy aged 2 to 10 in good health and CMV-seronegative. V usage is TRBV2 and J usage is TRBJ2-5; 7 bases are a match to TRBD2. The CDR3 loop is CASKRASGDQETQYF. The DNA for the CDR3 is TGTGCCAGCAAGAGGGCTAGCGGAGATCAAGAGACCCAGTACTTC.